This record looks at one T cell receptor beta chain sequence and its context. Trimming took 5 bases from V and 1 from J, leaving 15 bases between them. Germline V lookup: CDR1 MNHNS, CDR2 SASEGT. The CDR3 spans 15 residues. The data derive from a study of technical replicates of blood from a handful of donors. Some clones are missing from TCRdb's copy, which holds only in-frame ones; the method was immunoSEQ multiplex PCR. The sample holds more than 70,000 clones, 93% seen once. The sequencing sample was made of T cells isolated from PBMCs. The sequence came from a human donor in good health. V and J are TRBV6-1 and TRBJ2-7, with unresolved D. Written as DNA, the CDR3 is TGTGCCAGCAGTTTTCAGGATCTCTCTTCCTACGAGCAGTACTTC. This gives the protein CASSFQDLSSYEQYF.